This T cell receptor beta chain stems from a study of CD8 T cell repertoires and HIV-1 epitope variants. Looking at the study overall: T cells were cultured for nine to ten days with cytokines added on days 3 and 7.

The CDR3 is 14 residues long. Deletions cut 3 bases from V and 4 bases from J, with 10 bases between. Germline assignment: CDR1 MNHEY and CDR2 SMNVEV (reference sequence). A note on this clone: The target antigen is unknown.

Repertoires were generated with immunoSEQ multiplex PCR, while TCRdb's copy carries only in-frame clones and drops some. This table has about 4,400 clones, about two thirds appearing once. Findings and caveats of the study: Nef KF9 drew roughly five clonotypes and HW9 one, without TAALDMSHF responses.

Sequencing was done on a sample of cultured CD8+ T cells derived from PBMCs. The clonotype originates from a male donor with HIV. The J gene is TRBJ2-1, the V gene TRBV27; D uncertain. The CDR3 DNA reads as TGTGCCAGCAGTTTCCGGGCCCTATACAATGAGCAGTTCTTC. Its protein is CASSFRALYNEQFF.